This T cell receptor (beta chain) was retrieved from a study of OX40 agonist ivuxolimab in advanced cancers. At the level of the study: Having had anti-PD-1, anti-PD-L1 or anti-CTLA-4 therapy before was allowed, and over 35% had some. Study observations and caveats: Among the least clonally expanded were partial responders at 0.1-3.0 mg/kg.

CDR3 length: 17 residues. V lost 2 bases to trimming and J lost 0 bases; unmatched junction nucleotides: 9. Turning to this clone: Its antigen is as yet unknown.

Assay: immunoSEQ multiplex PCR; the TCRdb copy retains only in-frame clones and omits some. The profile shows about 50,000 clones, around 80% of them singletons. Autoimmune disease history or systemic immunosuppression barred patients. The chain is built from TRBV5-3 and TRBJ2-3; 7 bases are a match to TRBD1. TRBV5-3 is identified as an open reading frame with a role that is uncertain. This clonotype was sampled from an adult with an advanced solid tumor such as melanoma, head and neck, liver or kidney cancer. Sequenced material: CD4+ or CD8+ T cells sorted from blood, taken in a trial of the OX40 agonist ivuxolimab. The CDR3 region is CARSFHHRDRSTDTQYF. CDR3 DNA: TGTGCCAGAAGCTTCCACCACCGGGACAGAAGCACAGATACGCAGTATTTT.